Listed below are T cell receptor beta chains from one sample, sequenced in a study of cytomegalovirus exposure and HLA in healthy donors. Measured with immunoSEQ multiplex PCR; TCRdb has only the in-frame clones, and not every one. The data show around 130,000 clones, 74% seen once. Sequencing was carried out using PBMCs. The receptors derive from a man aged 40-50 years in good health and CMV-seropositive. Both conserved end residues are part of each CDR3. D genes are given only for firm matches. Clone size is given for some rows only: seen once, a few or many times, or a class if the clone is expanded.

v_gene	d_gene	abundance	j_gene	CDR3aa	CDR3nt
TRBV10-1	TRBD2	-	TRBJ2-1	CASSQSGLEHNEQFF	TGCGCCAGCAGTCAATCGGGACTAGAACACAATGAGCAGTTCTTC
TRBV5-1	TRBD1	-	TRBJ1-4	CASRTGHSVTNEKLFF	TGCGCCAGTCGGACAGGGCATAGTGTAACTAATGAAAAACTGTTTTTT
TRBV2	-	few	TRBJ1-6	CASSEARGARNSPLHF	TGTGCCAGCAGTGAAGCGCGCGGGGCCCGGAATTCACCCCTCCACTTT
TRBV6-1	-	-	TRBJ1-5	CASSEVAGGGRKNQPQHF	TGTGCCAGCAGTGAAGTCGCCGGGGGAGGTCGGAAAAATCAGCCCCAGCATTTT
TRBV19	-	-	TRBJ2-4	CASSGVGRENIQYF	TGTGCCAGTAGTGGGGTGGGGCGAGAAAACATTCAGTACTTC
TRBV4-1	-	-	TRBJ1-6	CASSQEDRAISYNSPLHF	TGCGCCAGCAGCCAAGAAGACAGAGCCATCTCCTATAATTCACCCCTCCACTTT
TRBV5-6	TRBD1	-	TRBJ1-5	CASRLTGGNNQPQHF	TGTGCCAGCAGGTTGACAGGGGGTAACAATCAGCCCCAGCATTTT
TRBV9	TRBD2	-	TRBJ2-3	CASSLRGGGGGTDTQYF	TGTGCCAGCAGCCTCCGGGGGGGCGGGGGCGGAACAGATACGCAGTATTTT
TRBV5-1	TRBD2	-	TRBJ2-7	CASRPGLVDYEQYF	TGCGCCAGCAGGCCTGGACTAGTGGACTACGAGCAGTACTTC
TRBV5-4	-	-	TRBJ2-7	CASSLGGPYEQYF	TGTGCCAGCAGCTTGGGAGGCCCCTACGAGCAGTACTTC
TRBV19	-	-	TRBJ1-2	CASSIDPGAGGYTF	TGTGCCAGTAGTATAGATCCAGGGGCTGGTGGCTACACCTTC
TRBV28	TRBD1	-	TRBJ2-5	CASSSPTGEETQYF	TGTGCCAGCAGTTCCCCGACAGGGGAAGAGACCCAGTACTTC
TRBV28	-	-	TRBJ2-7	CASSLGRGYEQYF	TGTGCCAGCAGTTTAGGCAGGGGCTACGAGCAGTACTTC
TRBV6-4	-	few	TRBJ2-3	CASSPGLSTDTQYF	TGTGCCAGCAGTCCGGGACTGAGCACAGATACGCAGTATTTT
TRBV4-1	-	-	TRBJ2-5	CASSPRPFRGSSGETQYF	TGCGCCAGCAGCCCCCGGCCCTTTAGAGGGAGCTCCGGAGAGACCCAGTACTTC
TRBV5-6	TRBD1	-	TRBJ1-5	CASSPRTGGSNQPQHF	TGTGCCAGCAGCCCCAGGACAGGGGGGAGCAATCAGCCCCAGCATTTT
TRBV6-8	-	few	TRBJ2-7	CAGGMEHGQYF	TGTGCCGGAGGGATGGAACACGGGCAGTACTTC
TRBV30	TRBD1	-	TRBJ1-2	CAWKGDRGFYGYTF	TGTGCCTGGAAGGGGGACAGGGGGTTCTATGGCTACACCTTC
TRBV7-2	-	few	TRBJ1-1	CASSPTWNTEAFF	TGTGCCAGCAGCCCCACATGGAACACTGAAGCTTTCTTT
TRBV10-1	-	few	TRBJ2-7	CASSDLGGRDEQYF	TGCGCCAGCAGTGATCTGGGGGGACGGGACGAGCAGTACTTC
TRBV6-1	TRBD1	once	TRBJ1-2	CASSPGTGRYGYTF	TGTGCCAGCAGTCCCGGGACAGGGCGCTATGGCTACACCTTC
TRBV7-9	TRBD1	-	TRBJ2-6	CSSSGRGRKSAGANVLTF	TGTTCCAGCAGCGGCAGGGGGCGCAAATCCGCTGGGGCCAACGTCCTGACTTTC
TRBV10-1	-	-	TRBJ1-3	CASSDGSSGNTIYF	TGCGCCAGCAGTGATGGCAGCTCTGGAAACACCATATATTTT
TRBV28	-	-	TRBJ2-7	CASSPGGFYEQYF	TGTGCCAGCAGTCCTGGGGGCTTCTACGAGCAGTACTTC
TRBV19	TRBD1	-	TRBJ2-2	CASNLGQANTGELFF	TGTGCCAGTAACCTAGGACAGGCGAACACCGGGGAGCTGTTTTTT
TRBV5-1	-	few	TRBJ2-7	CASSLLGGSYEQYF	TGCGCCAGCAGCCTGTTGGGGGGCTCCTACGAGCAGTACTTC
TRBV10-1	TRBD2	-	TRBJ2-7	CASSETSGFYEQYF	TGCGCCAGCAGTGAGACTAGCGGCTTCTACGAGCAGTACTTC
TRBV4-1	TRBD2	few	TRBJ2-3	CASSQGLADTDTQYF	TGCGCCAGCAGCCAGGGACTAGCGGACACAGATACGCAGTATTTT
TRBV6-5	-	-	TRBJ1-1	CASSSGQSRTEAFF	TGTGCCAGCAGTTCTGGACAGTCGAGAACTGAAGCTTTCTTT
TRBV5-1	-	few	TRBJ2-1	CASSIDRNEQFF	TGCGCCAGCAGCATAGACAGGAATGAGCAGTTCTTC
TRBV6-6	-	-	TRBJ1-5	CASFSGGTKNQPQHF	TGTGCCAGCTTTTCGGGTGGAACAAAGAATCAGCCCCAGCATTTT
TRBV4-1	-	-	TRBJ1-3	CASSQDRTVSISGNTIYF	TGCGCCAGCAGCCAAGATAGGACAGTGAGCATCTCTGGAAACACCATATATTTT
TRBV30	TRBD1	-	TRBJ1-4	CAWRDYYRGEKLFF	TGTGCCTGGCGGGATTATTACAGGGGTGAAAAACTGTTTTTT
TRBV15	-	-	TRBJ1-2	CATSRDFTGENGYTF	TGTGCCACCAGCAGAGATTTTACGGGAGAGAATGGCTACACCTTC
TRBV6-5	-	-	TRBJ2-3	CASSLADGGTDTQYF	TGTGCCAGCAGTTTAGCGGACGGGGGAACAGATACGCAGTATTTT
TRBV5-1	TRBD1	-	TRBJ2-6	CASSSTGTGSSGANVLTF	TGCGCCAGCAGCTCAACCGGGACAGGGAGCTCTGGGGCCAACGTCCTGACTTTC
TRBV6-1	-	few	TRBJ2-5	CASSEWRPQETQYF	TGTGCCAGCAGTGAATGGAGGCCACAAGAGACCCAGTACTTC
TRBV7-6	-	-	TRBJ2-1	CASSPGKLYNEQFF	TGTGCCAGCAGCCCGGGGAAACTTTACAATGAGCAGTTCTTC
TRBV29-1	-	-	TRBJ2-3	CSACRGATDTQYF	TGCAGCGCCTGTCGGGGGGCGACAGATACGCAGTATTTT
TRBV27	TRBD1	once	TRBJ2-1	CASTYRGFYNEQFF	TGTGCCAGCACCTACAGGGGGTTTTACAATGAGCAGTTCTTC
TRBV6-1	TRBD1	-	TRBJ1-5	CASSERGGGASSNQPQHF	TGTGCCAGCAGTGAAAGAGGGGGCGGGGCCTCTAGCAATCAGCCCCAGCATTTT
TRBV27	TRBD1	-	TRBJ1-2	CASSSGTAYYGYTF	TGTGCCAGCAGTTCCGGGACAGCCTACTATGGCTACACCTTC
TRBV6-5	TRBD1	-	TRBJ1-5	CASSPGQGNQPQHF	TGTGCCAGCAGCCCCGGACAGGGGAATCAGCCCCAGCATTTT
TRBV28	-	-	TRBJ1-5	CASTGLSNQPQHF	TGTGCCAGCACAGGTCTGAGCAATCAGCCCCAGCATTTT
TRBV27	TRBD1	-	TRBJ2-2	CASKWTGKTGELFF	TGTGCCAGCAAATGGACAGGGAAGACCGGGGAGCTGTTTTTT
TRBV5-5	TRBD1	once	TRBJ1-4	CASSFGQGNEKLFF	TGTGCCAGCAGCTTTGGACAGGGGAATGAAAAACTGTTTTTT
TRBV11-2	-	-	TRBJ2-5	CASSLVRGETQYF	TGTGCCAGCAGCTTAGTTAGAGGAGAGACCCAGTACTTC
TRBV6-5	-	-	TRBJ1-3	CASSYQDSSGNTIYF	TGTGCCAGCAGTTATCAAGACAGCTCTGGAAACACCATATATTTT
TRBV6-5	-	-	TRBJ1-5	CASSDRGYQPQHF	TGTGCCAGCAGTGATAGAGGATATCAGCCCCAGCATTTT
TRBV7-8	TRBD1	few	TRBJ1-5	CASSFEGAQPQHF	TGTGCCAGCAGCTTTGAGGGGGCTCAGCCCCAGCATTTT
TRBV6-4	TRBD1	few	TRBJ1-4	CASISAGGEVDNEKLFF	TGTGCCAGCATCTCTGCAGGGGGAGAGGTAGATAATGAAAAACTGTTTTTT
TRBV11-2	-	once	TRBJ2-1	CASSLDSSYNEQFF	TGTGCCAGCAGCTTAGACAGCTCCTACAATGAGCAGTTCTTC
TRBV6-1	TRBD1	-	TRBJ2-3	CASSEVGRGTDTQYF	TGTGCCAGCAGTGAAGTGGGCAGGGGGACAGATACGCAGTATTTT
TRBV9	-	-	TRBJ2-3	CASSVGRETDTQYF	TGTGCCAGCAGCGTCGGGAGAGAAACAGATACGCAGTATTTT
TRBV10-2	-	few	TRBJ1-4	CASSDREYEKLFF	TGCGCCAGCAGTGACAGGGAATATGAAAAACTGTTTTTT
TRBV5-1	TRBD1	-	TRBJ1-5	CASSTGADQPQHF	TGCGCCAGCAGCACAGGGGCCGATCAGCCCCAGCATTTT
TRBV25-1	-	-	TRBJ2-7	CASSEVAESSYEQYF	TGTGCCAGCAGTGAGGTAGCGGAGAGCTCCTACGAGCAGTACTTC